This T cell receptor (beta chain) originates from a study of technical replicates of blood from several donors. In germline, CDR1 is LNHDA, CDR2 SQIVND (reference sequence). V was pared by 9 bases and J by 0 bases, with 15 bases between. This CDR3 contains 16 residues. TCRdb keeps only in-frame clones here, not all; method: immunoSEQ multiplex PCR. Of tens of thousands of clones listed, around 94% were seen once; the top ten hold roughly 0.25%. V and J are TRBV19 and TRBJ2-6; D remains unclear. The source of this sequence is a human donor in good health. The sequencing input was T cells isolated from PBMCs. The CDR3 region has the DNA TGTGCCAGCCAACCCCCAGGCCGCTCTGGGGCCAACGTCCTGACTTTC. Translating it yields CASQPPGRSGANVLTF.